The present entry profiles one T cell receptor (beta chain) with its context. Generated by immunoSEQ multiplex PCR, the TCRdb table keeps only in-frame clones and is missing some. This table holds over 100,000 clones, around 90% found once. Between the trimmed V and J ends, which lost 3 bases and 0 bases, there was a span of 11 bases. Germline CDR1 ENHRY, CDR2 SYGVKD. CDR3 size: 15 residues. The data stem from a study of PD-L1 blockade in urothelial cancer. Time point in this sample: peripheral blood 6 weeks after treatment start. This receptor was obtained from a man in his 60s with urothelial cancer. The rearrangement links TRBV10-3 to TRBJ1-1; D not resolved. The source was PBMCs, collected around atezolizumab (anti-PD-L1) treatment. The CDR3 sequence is CAISDPSTMNTEAFF. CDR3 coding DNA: TGTGCCATCAGTGATCCGAGCACCATGAACACTGAAGCTTTCTTT.